Included here is one TCR beta chain sequence, with context. Germline V gene sequence: CDR1 KGHSH, CDR2 LQKENI. The V end was cut by 3 bases, the J end by 10 bases, with 13 bases between. The CDR3 is made up of 14 amino acids. These data originate in a study of blood T cell repertoires in COVID-19. This table comes from immunoSEQ multiplex PCR, and its TCRdb copy is limited to in-frame clones, with some not included. The sample includes 200,000 to 250,000 clones, roughly 84% seen only once; the top ten take just under 1%. This sequence originates from a man aged 40-49 years with acute or convalescent COVID-19. The V call is TRBV18, the J call TRBJ1-6, with a possible D match to TRBD1 (5 bases). The sequencing sample was made of peripheral blood. In nucleotides, the CDR3 is TGTGCCAGCTCACCCCCCCAGGGTGTATCACCCCTCCACTTT. It encodes CASSPPQGVSPLHF.